What follows are 18 T cell receptor beta chains derived from one specimen sequenced in a study of vaccination and CD4 T cells after COVID-19. The treatment here: approximately nine-day PBMC culture with coronavirus spike peptide pools or control peptides (ViraFEST assay). Sequence data for DNA of cultured CD4+ T cells were generated by the Oncomine TCR Beta short-read assay. One entry per CDR3 protein results from TCRdb running MiXCR on the PCR reads. The sample includes 14,000 or so distinct CDR3 sequences, roughly 24% seen only once; the top ten take 15% to 20%. These receptors' targets are unknown. This sample comprised CD4+ T cells from blood, cultured in vitro, obtained after SARS-CoV-2 vaccination. The receptors shown here come from a human donor who had recovered from COVID-19.

CDR3 in amino acids: CASSFLGYAEAFF. The CDR3 bases are TGTGCCAGCAGTTTCTTAGGCTACGCTGAAGCTTTCTTT. This chain connects TRBV27 to TRBJ1-1, with unresolved D. This CDR3 is built from 13 residues. Trimming took 3 bases from V and 6 from J, leaving 11 bases between them. CDR1 is MNHEY and CDR2 is SMNVEV in the germline V gene (reference sequence).

The chain uses TRBV19 and TRBJ1-5; weak D call: TRBD1 (5 bases). The V end lost 8 bases, the J end lost 6 bases, and 17 bases lay between the germline ends. Germline V gene sequence: CDR1 LNHDA, CDR2 SQIVND (reference sequence). The CDR3 has 14 residues. The CDR3: CASSGQGVSQPQHF. In DNA, the CDR3 is TGTGCCAGTTCGGGGCAGGGCGTTTCTCAGCCCCAGCATTTT.

This clonotype has more than one count but fewer than ten. The V gene is TRBV19, the J gene TRBJ1-1, with D unclear. Germline CDR1 and CDR2: LNHDA and SQIVND (reference sequence). This CDR3 region has 12 residues. V was clipped by 4 bases and J by 3 bases, with 6 bases between them. The CDR3 spells CASSRQYTEAFF. In DNA, the CDR3 is TGTGCCAGTAGTAGGCAGTACACTGAAGCTTTCTTT.

This clonotype was seen more than once but under ten times. This sequence joins TRBV15 and TRBJ2-7, with 7 bases matching TRBD1. Germline V lookup: CDR1 LNHNV, CDR2 YYDKDF (reference sequence). The V and J ends lost 0 bases and 2 bases, in that order; junction bases with no gene match: 4. The CDR3 runs 15 residues. The CDR3 region has the DNA TGTGCCACCAGCAGAGATGTGACAGGGACCTACGAGCAGTACTTC. As protein: CATSRDVTGTYEQYF.

This clonotype is deemed medium-sized. V and J are TRBV19 and TRBJ1-5; 9 nucleotides agree with TRBD1. V lost 6 bases to trimming and J lost 5 bases; unmatched junction nucleotides: 8. Germline-derived CDR1 and CDR2 are LNHDA and SQIVND (reference sequence). The CDR3 spans 15 residues. For the CDR3, the DNA is TGTGCCAGTAGCCCGGGGACAGGGCGGGATCAGCCCCAGCATTTT. Its protein is CASSPGTGRDQPQHF. The full variable domain, in which reference TRBV19 and TRBJ1-5 provide the parts outside the CDR3, is DGGITQSPKYLFRKEGQNVTLSCEQNLNHDAMYWYRQDPGQGLRLIYYSQIVNDFQKGDIAEGYSVSREKKESFPLTVTSAQKNPTAFYLCASSPGTGRDQPQHFGDGTRLSIL.

This clonotype has more than one count but fewer than ten. This sequence joins TRBV20-1 and TRBJ1-6; D is perhaps TRBD1 (6 bases). The germline gives CDR1 DFQATT, CDR2 SNEGSKA (reference sequence). Deletions cut 2 bases from V and 6 bases from J, with 11 bases between. There are 14 residues in the CDR3. The CDR3 DNA follows: TGCAGTGCTAGAAATGACAGGCCTAATTCACCCCTCCACTTT. Protein sequence: CSARNDRPNSPLHF.

This clonotype came up a few times. Here the CDR3 DNA reads TGTGCCAGCAGCTTAGCGGGGGGGATAGCGGGACCCTACGAGCAGTACTTC. Translating gives CASSLAGGIAGPYEQYF. The genes are TRBV7-6 and TRBJ2-7; 8 nucleotides line up with TRBD2. The CDR3 spans 17 residues. V shed 0 bases, J shed 2 bases, and the junction held 9 bases outside the gene matches. Germline V gene lookup returns CDR1 SGHVS and CDR2 FNYEAQ.

The rearrangement uses TRBV10-3 and TRBJ1-1; D is unresolved. V lost 6 bases to trimming and J lost 4 bases, with 12 bases between them. Germline CDR1 and CDR2: ENHRY and SYGVKD. The CDR3 totals 13 residues. The CDR3 loop reads CAISPSTSTEAFF. CDR3 nucleotides: TGTGCCATCAGCCCTTCAACAAGCACTGAAGCTTTCTTT.

The gene calls are TRBV28 and TRBJ2-1; D gene unclear. Germline V gene lookup returns CDR1 MDHEN and CDR2 SYDVKM. The length of the CDR3 is 15 residues. With 5 bases removed from V and 3 bases from J, the gap between germline ends came to 14 bases. DNA of the CDR3: TGTGCCAGCAGTATTATTAGACTTAACTACAATGAGCAGTTCTTC. Translating it yields CASSIIRLNYNEQFF.

This clonotype ranks as medium-sized. J is TRBJ1-4 and V is TRBV24-1, with D perhaps matching TRBD1 (6 bases). V dropped 3 bases and J dropped 7 bases, with 8 bases sitting between them. This CDR3 comprises 13 residues. Germline loops: CDR1 KGHDR, CDR2 SFDVKD. CDR3 coding DNA: TGTGCCACCAGTGATGGGGGCAGTGAAAAACTGTTTTTT. Translation gives CATSDGGSEKLFF.

The chain couples TRBV19 to TRBJ2-7; 8 positions agree with TRBD1. The V gene's germline CDR1 is LNHDA and CDR2 SQIVND (reference sequence). The CDR3 sequence is 12 residues long. With 6 bases clipped from V and 3 bases from J, the junction kept 1 base outside the gene matches. The CDR3 here is CASRDRDYEQYF. CDR3 bases: TGTGCCAGTAGGGACAGGGACTACGAGCAGTACTTC.

This clonotype was detected a few times. The CDR3, as DNA: TGTGCCAGCAGTTACACAGCGGACGAGCAGTACTTC. The encoded protein is CASSYTADEQYF. J is TRBJ2-7 and V is TRBV2, with D possibly matching TRBD2 (5 bases). Trimming stripped 5 bases from V and 5 bases from J, with 10 bases between. Germline lookup yields CDR1 SNHLY and CDR2 FYNNEI. This CDR3 is built from 12 residues.

J is TRBJ1-5 and V is TRBV6-1; D remains ambiguous. This CDR3 is built from 17 residues. CDR1 and CDR2 (germline): MNHNS, SASEGT. Trimming removed 4 bases from V and 0 bases from J, with 16 bases in between. The CDR3 DNA follows: TGTGCCAGCAGTGTTCGTCTAGCCGGACCTAGCAATCAGCCCCAGCATTTT. Translating it yields CASSVRLAGPSNQPQHF.

The gene calls are TRBV7-8 and TRBJ2-5; the D call may be TRBD1 or TRBD2 (7 bases each). CDR3 length: 14 residues. V gave up 6 bases and J gave up 4 bases, with 15 bases separating them. Germline-derived CDR1 and CDR2 are SGHVS and FQNEAQ. CDR3 bases: TGTGCCAGCAGGGGGAGGGCAGGGGGAGAGACCCAGTACTTC. Protein product: CASRGRAGGETQYF.

This clonotype has more than one count but fewer than ten. The genes are TRBV29-1 and TRBJ2-5; no definite D call. Per germline, CDR1 SQVTM and CDR2 ANQGSEA. V was shortened by 4 bases and J by 0 bases, with 9 bases between the two germline ends. The CDR3 has 13 residues. The CDR3 DNA sequence: TGCAGCGTTGTGTCCCAGAACCAAGAGACCCAGTACTTC. This translates into CSVVSQNQETQYF.

The CDR3 here is CASSLRGSSGNTIYF. CDR3 nucleotides: TGTGCCAGCAGCTTGAGGGGGAGTTCTGGAAACACCATATATTTT. The rearrangement links TRBV11-2 to TRBJ1-3; weak D call: TRBD1 (6 bases). CDR1 is SGHAT and CDR2 is FQNNGV in the germline V gene. Trimming took 3 bases from V and 1 from J, leaving 10 bases between them. This CDR3 spans 15 amino acids. The variable domain in full, with the rest retrieved from reference TRBV11-2 and TRBJ1-3, is EAGVAQSPRYKIIEKRQSVAFWCNPISGHATLYWYQQILGQGPKLLIQFQNNGVVDDSQLPKDRFSAERLKGVDSTLKIQPAKLEDSAVYLCASSLRGSSGNTIYFGEGSWLTVV.

The genes are TRBV20-1 and TRBJ2-3; 7 bases agree with TRBD2. Germline V gene lookup returns CDR1 DFQATT and CDR2 SNEGSKA (reference sequence). After removal of 0 bases from V and 5 bases from J, the junction contained 8 bases not matched to a gene. This CDR3 is 15 amino acids long. The CDR3 region has the DNA TGCAGTGCTAGAGATTCAGCGGGAACCATAGATACGCAGTATTTT. Translated: CSARDSAGTIDTQYF.

This clonotype came up a few times. V is TRBV28 and J is TRBJ2-4; D ambiguous. This CDR3 is built from 16 residues. Trimming removed 6 bases at V and 0 bases at J, with 15 bases between. Germline CDR1 reads MDHEN; CDR2 reads SYDVKM. The CDR3 reads CASSRRRLLAKNIQYF. The DNA of the CDR3 is TGTGCCAGCAGCCGCCGACGGTTGCTAGCCAAAAACATTCAGTACTTC.